This TCR beta chain was captured by sequencing in a study of blood T cell repertoires in COVID-19. Study in general: From the United States, Italy and Spain came samples of acute and convalescent COVID-19.

Sequencing used immunoSEQ multiplex PCR; TCRdb keeps in-frame clones, though not all of them. The sample holds approximately 300,000 clones, around 90% seen once. The CDR3 extends over 16 amino acids. V lost 3 bases, J lost 5 bases, and 7 bases stayed unmatched. Germline CDR1 and CDR2: SEHNR and FQNEAQ (reference sequence). This TCR derives from a man aged 18 to 30 who had recovered from COVID-19. The sample was peripheral blood. V gene TRBV7-9 combines with J gene TRBJ2-3; the match to TRBD2 covers 11 bases. Here the CDR3 reads CASSFLLAGGKDTQYF. As DNA, the CDR3 is TGTGCCAGCAGCTTCCTCTTAGCGGGAGGGAAAGATACGCAGTATTTT.